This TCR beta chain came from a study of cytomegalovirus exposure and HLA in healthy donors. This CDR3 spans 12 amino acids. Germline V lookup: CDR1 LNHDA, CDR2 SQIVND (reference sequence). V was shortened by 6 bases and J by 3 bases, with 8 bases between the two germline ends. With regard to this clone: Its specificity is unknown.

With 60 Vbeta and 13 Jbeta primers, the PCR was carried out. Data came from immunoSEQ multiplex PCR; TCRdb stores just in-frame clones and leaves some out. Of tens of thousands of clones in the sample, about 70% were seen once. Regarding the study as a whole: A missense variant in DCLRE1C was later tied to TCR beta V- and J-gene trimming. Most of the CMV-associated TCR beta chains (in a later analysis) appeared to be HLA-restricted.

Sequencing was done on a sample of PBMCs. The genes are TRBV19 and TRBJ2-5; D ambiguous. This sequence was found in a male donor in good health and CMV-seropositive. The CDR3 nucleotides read TGTGCCAGTAGAGCAGGCAAAGAGACCCAGTACTTC. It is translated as CASRAGKETQYF.